A single TCR beta chain is shown here with its context. Antigen specificity is unknown. These data originate in a study of shared clonotypes between healthy human individuals. Study-wide context: CD8 memory received one plate per donor, CD8 naive two, CD4 memory three and CD4 naive three.

CD45RO-negative CD8 cells positively selected for CCR7 made up the naive population, which excluded terminally differentiated effector memory CD45RA+ cells. Sequencing used immunoSEQ multiplex PCR; TCRdb keeps in-frame clones, though not all of them. Here the sample spans about 700,000 clones, approximately 90% being singletons. There are 13 residues in the CDR3. Per the germline V gene, CDR1 is MGHDK and CDR2 is SYGVNS. The V and J ends lost 6 bases and 1 base respectively, with 7 bases between them. Notes on the study in general: The represented genetic and exposure-history diversity was limited by the small number of donors. Clonotypes which were not shared had lower generation probabilities than clonotypes that all four donors shared. Naive subsets generally exceeded memory subsets in estimated richness.

Material for sequencing was naive CD8+ T cells sorted from blood. This clonotype originated in a man aged 25 to 40 in good health. V is TRBV25-1 and J is TRBJ2-1; D perhaps matches TRBD2 (5 bases). The CDR3 bases are TGTGCCAGCAGCCGGGGTTCCTACAATGAGCAGTTCTTC. Encoded protein: CASSRGSYNEQFF. Complete variable domain (other parts from reference TRBV25-1 and TRBJ2-1): EADIYQTPRYLVIGTGKKITLECSQTMGHDKMYWYQQDPGMELHLIHYSYGVNSTEKGDLSSESTVSRIRTEHFPLTLESARPSHTSQYLCASSRGSYNEQFFGPGTRLTVL.